Presented here are 21 T cell receptor beta chains from one specimen sequenced in a study of post-analysis software for immune sequencing data. Findings and caveats of the study: In patients, TRBV5-6, TRBV5-1 and TRBV20-1 belonged to five TRBV segments found more frequently than in controls.

cDNA libraries for TCR beta contained unique molecular identifiers. TCRdb redid the calling of the PCR reads with MiXCR, one entry per CDR3 protein. The top ten hold approximately 5% of the sample, which has approximately 770,000 distinct CDR3 sequences, around 45% seen once. No antigen has been assigned to these receptors. The sequenced material came from blood. The receptor source for this set is a girl under 18 with multiple sclerosis.

This clonotype has only a few counts. CDR3 nucleotide sequence: TGTGCCAGCAGCCCCTGGCCGACCTACGAGCAGTACTTC. Its translation is CASSPWPTYEQYF. The rearrangement links TRBV7-2 to TRBJ2-7; unclear D gene. The CDR3 is made up of 13 amino acids. V gave up 5 bases and J gave up 2 bases, with 10 bases separating them. CDR1 and CDR2 (germline): SGHTA, FQGNSA.

The chain uses TRBV18 and TRBJ1-4; 7 bases line up with TRBD1. Germline loops: CDR1 KGHSH, CDR2 LQKENI. V was clipped by 7 bases and J by 4 bases; unmatched bases: 6. This CDR3 has 14 residues. The CDR3 coding sequence is TGTGCCAGCTGCCGGGACAGTCGTAATGAAAAACTGTTTTTT. Encoded protein: CASCRDSRNEKLFF.

The rearrangement links TRBV20-1 to TRBJ1-5, with unresolved D. The CDR3 is made up of 12 amino acids. Per germline, CDR1 DFQATT and CDR2 SNEGSKA (reference sequence). V was clipped by 6 bases and J by 6 bases, with 12 bases between them. The CDR3 DNA is TGCAGTGCCTCCCAGTCAGGTCAGCCCCAGCATTTT. It encodes CSASQSGQPQHF.

A word on this clonotype: Relative to the germline gene, one junction end is altered; a read error may explain this. The V and J genes are TRBV27 and TRBJ2-7; 7 bases fit TRBD1. The last part of the DNA fits TRBJ2-5 better; the J call may be wrong. The germline gives CDR1 MNHEY, CDR2 SMNVEV (reference sequence). This CDR3 spans 15 amino acids. The CDR3 DNA reads TGTGCCAACAGTTCGGGGACAGCGGAACAAGAGACCCAGTACTTC. Its protein product is CANSSGTAEQETQYF.

V usage is TRBV20-1 and J usage is TRBJ1-6, with 8 bases that match TRBD1. Germline CDR1 is DFQATT and CDR2 is SNEGSKA (reference sequence). Trimming cost V 0 bases and J 10 bases; bases outside gene matches: 5. The CDR3 has 14 amino acids. The CDR3 spells CSAREDRGSSPLHF. In DNA form, the CDR3 reads TGCAGTGCTAGAGAAGACAGGGGAAGCTCACCCCTCCACTTT.

Only one count was recorded for this clonotype. The chain has TRBV24-1 and TRBJ2-3, with 13 positions matching TRBD2. Trimming removed 10 bases from V and 3 bases from J; junction bases left unmatched: 6. Germline V gene data show CDR1 as KGHDR and CDR2 as SFDVKD. The CDR3 consists of 15 residues. CDR3 residues: CATAGTSGITDTQYF. CDR3 DNA: TGTGCCACAGCCGGGACTAGCGGGATAACAGATACGCAGTATTTT.

There are a few counts of this clonotype. This chain links TRBV20-1 with TRBJ2-5, with D possibly matching TRBD1 (5 bases). The germline V gene encodes CDR1 DFQATT and CDR2 SNEGSKA (reference sequence). V shed 0 bases and J shed 2 bases, with 10 bases lying between them. The CDR3 consists of 14 residues. CDR3 DNA: TGCAGTGCTAGAGATCTGAACAGGCAAGAGACCCAGTACTTC. Residues: CSARDLNRQETQYF.

The V gene is TRBV6-2 or TRBV6-3, the J gene TRBJ2-1, with 13 nucleotides matching TRBD2. The CDR3 is made up of 16 amino acids. V shed 0 bases and J 10 bases; nucleotides not matched to a gene: 6. The germline gives CDR1 MNHEY, CDR2 SVGEGT. The DNA for the CDR3 is TGTGCCAGCAGTTACTCCACTAGCGGGAGGGCCGAGGAGCAGTTCTTC. Its translation: CASSYSTSGRAEEQFF.

This chain links TRBV7-8 with TRBJ2-1; 10 positions agree with TRBD2. The junction had 15 bases not matched to a gene; V was cut back by 0 bases and J by 4 bases. The CDR3 has 20 residues. Germline loops: CDR1 SGHVS, CDR2 FQNEAQ. The CDR3 loop is CASSLARTSGINIPYNEQFF. The CDR3, as DNA: TGTGCCAGCAGCTTAGCTCGCACTAGCGGGATTAATATACCTTACAATGAGCAGTTCTTC.

In this sample, this clonotype turned up a few times. The gene calls are TRBV15 and TRBJ2-1; 9 bases align to TRBD2. The CDR3 contains 16 residues. With V trimmed by 7 bases and J by 4 bases, 11 bases remained unmatched. The V gene's germline CDR1 is LNHNV and CDR2 YYDKDF (reference sequence). Here the CDR3 DNA reads TGTGCCACCAATAACCCTTGGCGGGAGGGATACAATGAGCAGTTCTTC. Translating it yields CATNNPWREGYNEQFF.

V gene TRBV18 combines with J gene TRBJ2-5, with D perhaps TRBD1 (6 bases). The CDR3 runs 16 residues. Per germline, CDR1 KGHSH and CDR2 LQKENI. Trimming took off 3 bases at V and 5 bases at J, with 19 bases between the two ends. CDR3 in DNA: TGTGCCAGCTCACCCACGCCCGGTACAGGGACGGAGACCCAGTACTTC. Translated, it gives CASSPTPGTGTETQYF.

The rearrangement links TRBV29-1 to TRBJ2-3; 10 bases agree with TRBD2. J gave up 6 bases and V 2 bases, and 5 bases lay outside the gene matches. This CDR3 contains 14 residues. Germline-derived CDR1 and CDR2 are SQVTM and ANQGSEA. The CDR3 DNA sequence: TGCAGCGTTGAACCACTAGCGGGGATGGATACGCAGTATTTT. It yields the protein CSVEPLAGMDTQYF.

V usage is TRBV3-1 and J usage is TRBJ1-2; D unclear. Germline CDR1 LGHDT, CDR2 YNNKEL (reference sequence). V was clipped by 6 bases and J by 3 bases, with 17 bases between them. CDR3 length: 15 amino acids. For the CDR3, the DNA is TGTGCCAGCAGTCTCTCACCAGAAGTGGACTATGGCTACACCTTC. It is translated as CASSLSPEVDYGYTF.

This clonotype was picked up a small number of times. The chain links TRBV6-5 to TRBJ2-6; unclear D gene. This CDR3 has 17 amino acids. The V and J ends lost 2 bases and 0 bases respectively, with 11 bases between them. Germline V lookup: CDR1 MNHEY, CDR2 SVGAGI. CDR3 DNA sequence: TGTGCCAGCAGTTACACCCAAGGGATCTCTGGGGCCAACGTCCTGACTTTC. Residues: CASSYTQGISGANVLTF.

This clonotype was seen only a few times. The genes are TRBV7-2 and TRBJ2-1, with D unresolved. Trimming took 0 bases from V and 12 from J, leaving 9 bases between them. This CDR3 has 12 amino acids. CDR1 and CDR2 (germline): SGHTA, FQGNSA. CDR3 in amino acids: CASSLAGLGQFF. The CDR3 DNA sequence: TGTGCCAGCAGCTTAGCGGGTCTAGGGCAGTTCTTC.

This clonotype turned up a few times. The chain links TRBV20-1 to TRBJ2-3, with 10 bases lining up with TRBD2. The ends lost 6 bases at V and 6 bases at J; junction bases unmatched: 9. Germline lookup yields CDR1 DFQATT and CDR2 SNEGSKA (reference sequence). The CDR3 is 14 residues long. CDR3 protein: CSAESGRAGDTQYF. CDR3 in DNA: TGCAGTGCCGAAAGCGGGAGGGCCGGTGATACGCAGTATTTT.

This clonotype appeared a few times. The chain links TRBV7-2 to TRBJ1-2; a possible D gene is TRBD1 (5 bases). Trimming shortened V by 4 bases and J by 0 bases, and 9 bases separated the two germline ends. The CDR3 runs to 14 residues. Germline V gene data show CDR1 as SGHTA and CDR2 as FQGNSA. CDR3 bases: TGTGCCAGCAGCTCCTCGGGGGCTAACTATGGCTACACCTTC. Protein sequence: CASSSSGANYGYTF.

This chain uses TRBV7-9 with TRBJ2-7; TRBD1 aligns across 10 bases. The CDR3 covers 14 residues. Germline V gives CDR1 SEHNR, CDR2 FQNEAQ (reference sequence). With V trimmed by 6 bases and J by 3 bases, 5 bases remained unmatched. CDR3 region: CASSRDRGLYEQYF. In DNA form, the CDR3 reads TGTGCCAGCAGTCGCGACAGGGGGCTCTACGAGCAGTACTTC.

This clonotype turned up a few times. The J gene is TRBJ1-2, the V gene TRBV10-2; 8 bases align to TRBD1. Germline lookup yields CDR1 WSHSY and CDR2 SAAADI. The CDR3 length is 14 residues. Losses at the gene ends were 4 bases for V and 6 bases for J; bases not matched to a gene: 7. The CDR3, as DNA: TGCGCCAGCAGTGGTCGCGACAGGGGAAATGGCTACACCTTC. It yields the protein CASSGRDRGNGYTF.

The V and J genes are TRBV20-1 and TRBJ2-6; D ambiguous. The germline V and J ends were trimmed by 0 bases and 2 bases, with 11 bases remaining between them. This CDR3 is built from 16 residues. Germline assignment: CDR1 DFQATT and CDR2 SNEGSKA (reference sequence). This chain's CDR3 is CSARDAVGTGANVLTF. CDR3 coding DNA: TGCAGTGCTAGAGATGCCGTAGGGACTGGGGCCAACGTCCTGACTTTC.

The rearrangement joins TRBV15 to TRBJ1-2; D is unclear. The germline gives CDR1 LNHNV, CDR2 YYDKDF (reference sequence). This CDR3 has 11 residues. V was trimmed by 6 bases and J by 5 bases, leaving 7 bases between them. CDR3 in amino acids: CATSTRYGYTF. Here the CDR3 DNA reads TGTGCCACCAGTACGCGGTATGGCTACACCTTC.